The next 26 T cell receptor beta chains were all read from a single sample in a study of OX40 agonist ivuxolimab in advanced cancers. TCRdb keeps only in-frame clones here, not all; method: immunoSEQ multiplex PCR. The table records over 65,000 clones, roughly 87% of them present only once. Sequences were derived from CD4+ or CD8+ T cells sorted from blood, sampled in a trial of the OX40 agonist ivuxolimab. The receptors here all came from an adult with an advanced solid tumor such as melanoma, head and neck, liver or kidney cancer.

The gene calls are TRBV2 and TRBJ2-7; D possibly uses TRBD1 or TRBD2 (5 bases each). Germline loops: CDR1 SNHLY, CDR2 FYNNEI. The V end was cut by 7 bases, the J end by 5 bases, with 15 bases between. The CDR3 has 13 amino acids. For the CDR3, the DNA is TGTGCCAGCACGGGACGGATGGGGGACGAGCAGTACTTC. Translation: CASTGRMGDEQYF.

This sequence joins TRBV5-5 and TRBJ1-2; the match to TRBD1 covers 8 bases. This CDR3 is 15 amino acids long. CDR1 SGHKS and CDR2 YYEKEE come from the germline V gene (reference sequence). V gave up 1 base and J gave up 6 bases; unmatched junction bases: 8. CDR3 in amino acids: CASSLRQGAGHGYTF. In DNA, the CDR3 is TGTGCCAGCAGCTTGAGGCAGGGGGCTGGACATGGCTACACCTTC. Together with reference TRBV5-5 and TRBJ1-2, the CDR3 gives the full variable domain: DAGVTQSPTHLIKTRGQQVTLRCSPISGHKSVSWYQQVLGQGPQFIFQYYEKEERGRGNFPDRFSARQFPNYSSELNVNALLLGDSALYLCASSLRQGAGHGYTFGSGTRLTVV.

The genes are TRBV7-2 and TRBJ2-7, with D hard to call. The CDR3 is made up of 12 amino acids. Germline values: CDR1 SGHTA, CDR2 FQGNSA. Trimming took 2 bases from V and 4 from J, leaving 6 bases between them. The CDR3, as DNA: TGTGCCAGCAGCTTAAGCGTGTACGAGCAGTACTTC. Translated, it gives CASSLSVYEQYF. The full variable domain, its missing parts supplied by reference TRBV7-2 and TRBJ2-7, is GAGVSQSPSNKVTEKGKDVELRCDPISGHTALYWYRQSLGQGLEFLIYFQGNSAPDKSGLPSDRFSAERTGGSVSTLTIQRTQQEDSAVYLCASSLSVYEQYFGPGTRLTVT.

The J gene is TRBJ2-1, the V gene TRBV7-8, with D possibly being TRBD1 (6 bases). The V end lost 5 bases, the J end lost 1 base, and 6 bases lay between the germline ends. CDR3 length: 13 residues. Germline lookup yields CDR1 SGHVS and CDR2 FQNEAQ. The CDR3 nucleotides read TGTGCCAGCAGCCAGGGGTCCTACAATGAGCAGTTCTTC. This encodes CASSQGSYNEQFF.

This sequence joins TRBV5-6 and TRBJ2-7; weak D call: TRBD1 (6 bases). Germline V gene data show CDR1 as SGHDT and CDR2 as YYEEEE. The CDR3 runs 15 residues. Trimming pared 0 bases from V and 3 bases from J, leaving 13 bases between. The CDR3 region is CASSLARQAGYEQYF. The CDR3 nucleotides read TGTGCCAGCAGCTTGGCTAGACAGGCGGGCTACGAGCAGTACTTC.

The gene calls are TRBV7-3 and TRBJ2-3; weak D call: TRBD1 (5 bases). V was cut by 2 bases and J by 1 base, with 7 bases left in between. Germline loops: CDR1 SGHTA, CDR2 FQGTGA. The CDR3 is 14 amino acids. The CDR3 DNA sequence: TGTGCCAGCAGCTTATTAGGGGGCACAGATACGCAGTATTTT. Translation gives CASSLLGGTDTQYF.

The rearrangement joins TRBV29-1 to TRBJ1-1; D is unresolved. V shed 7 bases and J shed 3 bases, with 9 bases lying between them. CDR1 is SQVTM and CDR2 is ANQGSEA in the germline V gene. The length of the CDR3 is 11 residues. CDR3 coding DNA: TGCAGCGCCGGCTGGGACACTGAAGCTTTCTTT. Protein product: CSAGWDTEAFF.

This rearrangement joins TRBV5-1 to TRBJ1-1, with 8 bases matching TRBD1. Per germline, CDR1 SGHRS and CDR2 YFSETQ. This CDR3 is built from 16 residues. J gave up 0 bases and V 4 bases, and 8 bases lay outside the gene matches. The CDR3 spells CASSGLRTGMNTEAFF. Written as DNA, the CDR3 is TGCGCCAGCAGCGGCCTTAGGACAGGGATGAACACTGAAGCTTTCTTT.

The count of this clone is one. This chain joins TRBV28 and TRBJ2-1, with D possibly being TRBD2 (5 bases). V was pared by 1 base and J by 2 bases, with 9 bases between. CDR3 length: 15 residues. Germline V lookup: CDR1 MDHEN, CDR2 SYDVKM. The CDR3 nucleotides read TGTGCCAGCAGTTTATTTGGAGGCACCTACAATGAGCAGTTCTTC. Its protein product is CASSLFGGTYNEQFF.

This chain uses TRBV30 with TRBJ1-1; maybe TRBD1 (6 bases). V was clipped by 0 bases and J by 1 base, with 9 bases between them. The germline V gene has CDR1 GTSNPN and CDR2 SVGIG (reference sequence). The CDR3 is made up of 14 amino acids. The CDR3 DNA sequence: TGTGCCTGGAGTGTGCTCAGGGGGAACACTGAAGCTTTCTTT. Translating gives CAWSVLRGNTEAFF.

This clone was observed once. Here the CDR3 DNA reads TGTGCCAGTAGTATATCTAGGGGCACAGATACGCAGTATTTT. Translation: CASSISRGTDTQYF. The genes are TRBV19 and TRBJ2-3; D is unclear. Trimming removed 2 bases at V and 1 base at J, with 7 bases between. This CDR3 spans 14 amino acids. Germline loops: CDR1 LNHDA, CDR2 SQIVND (reference sequence).

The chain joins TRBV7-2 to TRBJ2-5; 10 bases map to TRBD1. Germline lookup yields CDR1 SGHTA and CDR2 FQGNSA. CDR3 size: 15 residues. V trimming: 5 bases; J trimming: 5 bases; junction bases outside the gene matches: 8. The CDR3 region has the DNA TGTGCCAGCAGCCTACTCGGGACAGGGGACGAGACCCAGTACTTC. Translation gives CASSLLGTGDETQYF.

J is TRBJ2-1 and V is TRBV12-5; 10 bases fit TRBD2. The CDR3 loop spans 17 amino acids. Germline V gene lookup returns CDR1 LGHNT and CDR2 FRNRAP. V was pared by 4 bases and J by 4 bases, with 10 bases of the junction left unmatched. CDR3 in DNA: TGTGCTAGTGGTTCCCCGGGGTTAGCGGGAGGATACAATGAGCAGTTCTTC. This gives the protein CASGSPGLAGGYNEQFF.

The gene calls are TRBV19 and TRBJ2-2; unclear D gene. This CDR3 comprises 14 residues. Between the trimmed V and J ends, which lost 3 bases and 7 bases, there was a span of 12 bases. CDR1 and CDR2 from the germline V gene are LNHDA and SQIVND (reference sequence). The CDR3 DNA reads TGTGCCAGTAGTATGGGTAGCCCAGTCGGGGAGCTGTTTTTT. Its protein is CASSMGSPVGELFF.

CDR3 DNA sequence: TGTGCCAGCAGCTCCGGTCTGGCGGGGCGCTACACCTTC. Translated, it gives CASSSGLAGRYTF. The genes are TRBV11-2 and TRBJ1-2; D might be TRBD1 (5 bases). CDR3 length: 13 residues. Germline-derived CDR1 and CDR2 are SGHAT and FQNNGV. With 4 bases removed from V and 9 bases from J, the gap between germline ends came to 15 bases.

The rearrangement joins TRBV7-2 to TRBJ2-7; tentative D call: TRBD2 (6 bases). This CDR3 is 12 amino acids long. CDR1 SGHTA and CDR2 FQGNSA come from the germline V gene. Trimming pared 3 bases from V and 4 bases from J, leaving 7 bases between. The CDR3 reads CASSFRGYEQYF. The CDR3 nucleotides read TGTGCCAGCAGCTTTCGGGGGTACGAGCAGTACTTC.

This chain's CDR3 is CASSPGGARRPQHF. The DNA of the CDR3 is TGTGCCAGCAGCCCAGGGGGGGCGAGGCGGCCCCAGCATTTT. The V and J genes are TRBV28 and TRBJ1-5; 7 bases fit TRBD1. The trim removed 6 bases at V and 9 bases at J, leaving 11 bases unmatched. The CDR3 is 14 residues long. Germline V gene sequence: CDR1 MDHEN, CDR2 SYDVKM. The full variable domain, in which reference TRBV28 and TRBJ1-5 provide the parts outside the CDR3, is DVKVTQSSRYLVKRTGEKVFLECVQDMDHENMFWYRQDPGLGLRLIYFSYDVKMKEKGDIPEGYSVSREKKERFSLILESASTNQTSMYLCASSPGGARRPQHFGDGTRLSIL.

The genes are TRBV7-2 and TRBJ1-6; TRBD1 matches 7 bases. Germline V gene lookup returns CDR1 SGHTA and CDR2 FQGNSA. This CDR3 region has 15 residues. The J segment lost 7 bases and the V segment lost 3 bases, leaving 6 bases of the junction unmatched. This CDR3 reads CASSFTQGKNSPLHF. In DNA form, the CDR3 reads TGTGCCAGCAGCTTTACACAGGGGAAGAATTCACCCCTCCACTTT.

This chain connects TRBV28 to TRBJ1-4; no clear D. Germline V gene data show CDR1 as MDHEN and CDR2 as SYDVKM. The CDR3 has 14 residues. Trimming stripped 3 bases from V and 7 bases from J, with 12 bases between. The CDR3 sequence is CASSFRVAGEKLFF. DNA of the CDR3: TGTGCCAGCAGTTTTAGGGTGGCGGGTGAAAAACTGTTTTTT.

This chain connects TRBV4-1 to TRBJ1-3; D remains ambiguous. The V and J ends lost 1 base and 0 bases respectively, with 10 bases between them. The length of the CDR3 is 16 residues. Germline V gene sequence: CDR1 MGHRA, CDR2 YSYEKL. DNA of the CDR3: TGCGCCAGCAGCCAAGGATGGAGGTCCTCTGGAAACACCATATATTTT. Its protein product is CASSQGWRSSGNTIYF.

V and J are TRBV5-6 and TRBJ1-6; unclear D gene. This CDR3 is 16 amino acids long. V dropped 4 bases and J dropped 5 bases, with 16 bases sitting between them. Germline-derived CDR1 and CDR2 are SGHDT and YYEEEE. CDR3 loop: CASSRWRASNNSPLHF. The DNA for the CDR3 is TGTGCCAGCAGCCGCTGGCGGGCCAGTAATAATTCACCCCTCCACTTT.

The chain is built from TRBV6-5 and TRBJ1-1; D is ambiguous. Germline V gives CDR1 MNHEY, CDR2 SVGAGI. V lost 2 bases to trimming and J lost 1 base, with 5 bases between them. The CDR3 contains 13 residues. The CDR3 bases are TGTGCCAGCAGTTACGAGGCGAACACTGAAGCTTTCTTT. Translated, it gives CASSYEANTEAFF.

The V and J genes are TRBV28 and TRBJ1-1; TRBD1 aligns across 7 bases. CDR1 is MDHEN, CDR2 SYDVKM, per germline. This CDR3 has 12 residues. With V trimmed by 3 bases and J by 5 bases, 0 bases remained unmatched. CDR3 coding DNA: TGTGCCAGCAGTTTCAGGGGGACTGAAGCTTTCTTT. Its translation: CASSFRGTEAFF.

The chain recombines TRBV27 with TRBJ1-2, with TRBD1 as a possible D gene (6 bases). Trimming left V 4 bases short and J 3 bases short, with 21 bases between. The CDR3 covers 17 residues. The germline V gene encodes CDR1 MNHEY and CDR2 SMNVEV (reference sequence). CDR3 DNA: TGTGCCAGCAGTTCAACCCCCAAGGACAGACTGGACTATGGCTACACCTTC. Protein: CASSSTPKDRLDYGYTF.

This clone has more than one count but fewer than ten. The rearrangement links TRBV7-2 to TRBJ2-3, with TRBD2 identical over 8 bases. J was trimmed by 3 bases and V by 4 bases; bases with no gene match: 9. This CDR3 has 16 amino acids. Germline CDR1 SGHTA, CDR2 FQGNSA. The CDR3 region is CASSSHMGGRTDTQYF. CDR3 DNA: TGTGCCAGCAGCTCCCATATGGGCGGGAGGACAGATACGCAGTATTTT.

CDR3 sequence (DNA): TGCGCCAGCAGCTTGGAGGGTAGCGGGGAAGAGACCCAGTACTTC. It yields the protein CASSLEGSGEETQYF. V gene TRBV5-1 combines with J gene TRBJ2-5; 8 bases are a match to TRBD2. The trim removed 0 bases at V and 3 bases at J, leaving 4 bases unmatched. The CDR3 spans 15 residues. CDR1 is SGHRS and CDR2 is YFSETQ in the germline V gene.